This is a list of T cell receptor beta chains from one sample in a study of blood T cell repertoires in COVID-19. Using immunoSEQ multiplex PCR, the repertoire was profiled, and TCRdb retains in-frame clones only, with some absent. The sample lists about 180,000 clones, about 88% occurring once. Sequenced sample: peripheral blood. The receptors derive from a woman in her 30s with active or convalescent COVID-19. Both conserved end residues are part of each CDR3. The D gene is left open where the match is weak. Size tells how often a clone was seen (once, few, many) or the class of an expanded clone, and some rows leave it out.

CDR3 DNA,CDR3 protein,D gene,clone size,J gene,V gene,CDR3 length
TGCGCCAGCAGCTTCAATTCCGCGAGCTCCTACAATGAGCAGTTCTTC,CASSFNSASSYNEQFF,.,.,TRBJ2-1,TRBV5-1,16
TGCGCCAGCAGCTTGGGACAGGGACAAGGGTACTATGGCTACACCTTC,CASSLGQGQGYYGYTF,TRBD1,.,TRBJ1-2,TRBV5-1,16
TGTGCCAGCTCACCTTCCTCAGGACAGTACGAGCAGTACTTC,CASSPSSGQYEQYF,.,.,TRBJ2-7,TRBV18,14
TGCGCCAGCAGTCAATTGAACAACAGTCCAATGAACACTGAAGCTTTCTTT,CASSQLNNSPMNTEAFF,.,once,TRBJ1-1,TRBV23-1,17
TGTGCCAGCAGCCCGGGGTACAGATATACCTTTAACTATGGCTACACCTTC,CASSPGYRYTFNYGYTF,.,.,TRBJ1-2,TRBV14,17
TGTGCCAGCTCACCGGGCGAGGACTACGGGATGGGGCAGTTCTTC,CASSPGEDYGMGQFF,.,.,TRBJ2-1,TRBV18,15
TGTGCCAGCAGTACAACAGGGGGAGGCTACACCTTC,CASSTTGGGYTF,TRBD1,.,TRBJ1-2,TRBV12-3/TRBV12-4,12
TGTGCCAGCAGCTTAGGCCGCGGTTTCGGACAGGGGGCCAGGAACACTGAAGCTTTCTTT,CASSLGRGFGQGARNTEAFF,TRBD1,.,TRBJ1-1,TRBV13,20
TGTGCCAGCAGGCTAGCGGGGAGTGCCGGGGAGCTGTTTTTT,CASRLAGSAGELFF,TRBD2,.,TRBJ2-2,TRBV14,14
TGTGCCAGCAGCCCCGACACCTTTAACTATGGCTACACCTTC,CASSPDTFNYGYTF,.,.,TRBJ1-2,TRBV27,14